These T cell receptor beta chains were read from a single sample in a study of cytomegalovirus exposure and HLA in healthy donors. The assay was immunoSEQ multiplex PCR, and TCRdb's table has in-frame clones only and misses some. The sample lists about 190,000 clones, roughly 80% occurring once. What was sequenced was PBMCs. Source of these receptors: a boy younger than 18 in good health and CMV-seronegative. CDR3s include the opening cysteine and the closing phenylalanine or tryptophan. A D gene is named only where the DNA matches it firmly. Clone size is given for some rows only: seen once, a few or many times, or a class if the clone is expanded.

v_gene,abundance,j_gene,d_gene,CDR3nt,CDR3aa
TRBV7-9,-,TRBJ2-1,-,TGTGCCAGCAGCTTACTCATCGGGAGTCGCGACAATGAGCAGTTCTTC,CASSLLIGSRDNEQFF
TRBV7-9,few,TRBJ2-1,TRBD2,TGTGCCAGCAGCCCCGGGACTAGCCATTCCTACAATGAGCAGTTCTTC,CASSPGTSHSYNEQFF
TRBV19,-,TRBJ1-1,TRBD1,TGTGCCAGTAGTAGGACAGGGGTTTTGAACACTGAAGCTTTCTTT,CASSRTGVLNTEAFF
TRBV5-6,-,TRBJ1-3,-,TGTGCCAGCAGCTTGGTAAGCGGAAACACCATATATTTT,CASSLVSGNTIYF
TRBV10-3,-,TRBJ1-1,TRBD1,TGTGCCATCAGTGAGGCGACAGGGGTAAACACTGAAGCTTTCTTT,CAISEATGVNTEAFF
TRBV19,-,TRBJ1-5,-,TGTGCCAGTAGTCGGCCCAGAGGGTCTAATCAGCCCCAGCATTTT,CASSRPRGSNQPQHF
TRBV6-5,few,TRBJ1-1,TRBD1,TGTGCCAGCAGTTACTCGATTACAGGGGGCACTGAAGCTTTCTTT,CASSYSITGGTEAFF
TRBV6-6,-,TRBJ2-7,-,TGTGCCAGCAGTCCCCGACAAGGCGCCTACGAGCAGTACTTC,CASSPRQGAYEQYF
TRBV7-2,-,TRBJ2-5,TRBD2,TGTGCCAGCAGCTTAGTGGCAGGGACTAGCGGGAGTAGGGAGACCCAGTACTTC,CASSLVAGTSGSRETQYF
TRBV6-6,-,TRBJ1-2,TRBD1,TGTGCCAGCAGTTACGTGGACAGGGGAAACTATGGCTACACCTTC,CASSYVDRGNYGYTF
TRBV5-1,-,TRBJ2-2,TRBD2,TGCGCCAGCAGCTCGCCTAAGTCTAGCGGGAGGTCCACCGGGGAGCTGTTTTTT,CASSSPKSSGRSTGELFF
TRBV7-9,-,TRBJ1-2,-,TGTGCCAGCAGCTCTCCAGAAGAGTGGACATATGGCTACACCTTC,CASSSPEEWTYGYTF
TRBV29-1,-,TRBJ1-2,-,TGCAGCGTTGGTACAGTTCAGGTGATAGACTATGGCTACACCTTC,CSVGTVQVIDYGYTF
TRBV7-9,-,TRBJ2-1,-,TGTGCCAGCCGGGACATACTCTACAATGAGCAGTTCTTC,CASRDILYNEQFF
TRBV11-2,-,TRBJ1-5,TRBD1,TGTGCCAGCAGCCCTCGACAGGGGTCCAGCAATCAGCCCCAGCATTTT,CASSPRQGSSNQPQHF
TRBV4-1,few,TRBJ1-3,TRBD1,TGCGCCAGCAGCCAAGGGACAGGCTCTGGAAACACCATATATTTT,CASSQGTGSGNTIYF
TRBV5-3,-,TRBJ2-5,-,TGTGCCAGAAGCTTGGATGCTTTCTGGAGACAAGAGACCCAGTACTTC,CARSLDAFWRQETQYF
TRBV2,-,TRBJ1-2,TRBD1,TGTGCCAGCAGTGTTATAACAGGGGGCGTTAACTATGGCTACACCTTC,CASSVITGGVNYGYTF
TRBV6-1,once,TRBJ1-2,TRBD1,TGTGCCAGCAGCCCGGGACAGGCCTATGGCTACACCTTC,CASSPGQAYGYTF
TRBV9,-,TRBJ2-3,TRBD2,TGTGCCAGCAGCCGGACTAGCGGGATCTCAGATACGCAGTATTTT,CASSRTSGISDTQYF
TRBV18,-,TRBJ2-5,-,TGTGCCAGCACCCCCGCGGGAAAACAAGAGACCCAGTACTTC,CASTPAGKQETQYF
TRBV4-3,-,TRBJ2-3,TRBD2,TGCGCCAGCAGCCAAGATGGGGGGGTGGGCACAGATACGCAGTATTTT,CASSQDGGVGTDTQYF
TRBV7-2,-,TRBJ1-1,-,TGTGCCAGCAGGCTGAGGGGGTTAGTTAACACTGAAGCTTTCTTT,CASRLRGLVNTEAFF
TRBV5-6,-,TRBJ1-2,-,TGTGCCAGCAGCTTGCCGGGGGGTACTAACTATGGCTACACCTTC,CASSLPGGTNYGYTF
TRBV5-1,-,TRBJ1-3,-,TGCGCCAGCAGCTTATCCGGATCGGGGTTGGCAACTGGAAACACCATATATTTT,CASSLSGSGLATGNTIYF
TRBV6-1,-,TRBJ1-2,TRBD1,TGTGCCAGCAGTGAAGTAGGACAGGGGAGCTATGGCTACACCTTC,CASSEVGQGSYGYTF
TRBV11-3,-,TRBJ2-5,TRBD2,TGTGCCAGCAGCATGACACTAGCGCTCTGGGGAGAGACCCAGTACTTC,CASSMTLALWGETQYF
TRBV7-2,-,TRBJ2-7,-,TGTGCCAGCAGCTTAGACAGCAGGGCGAGCTCCTACGAGCAGTACTTC,CASSLDSRASSYEQYF
TRBV6-5,once,TRBJ1-3,TRBD1,TGTGCCAGCAGTTTATACGACAGGGGGAGGCGAAACACCATATATTTT,CASSLYDRGRRNTIYF
TRBV19,once,TRBJ2-3,TRBD2,TGTGCCAGTAGTATCGGAGCGGGGGGCGGCACAGATACGCAGTATTTT,CASSIGAGGGTDTQYF
TRBV2,-,TRBJ2-3,-,TGTGCCAGCAGCGAGGACATAATAGGCCCCACAGATACGCAGTATTTT,CASSEDIIGPTDTQYF
TRBV6-4,-,TRBJ1-1,-,TGTGCCAGCAGTGAGGGACAAAACACTGAAGCTTTCTTT,CASSEGQNTEAFF
TRBV4-3,-,TRBJ2-1,TRBD2,TGCGCCAGCAGCCCGTCCCCCGGGAGGGCCGGTGAGCAGTTCTTC,CASSPSPGRAGEQFF
TRBV7-9,-,TRBJ1-5,-,TGTTCCAGCAGCTTAGGATCTCAGTTGAATCAGCCCCAGCATTTT,CSSSLGSQLNQPQHF
TRBV6-4,-,TRBJ1-1,TRBD1,TGTGCCAGCAGAGATCCGGGACAGCCGTTTGCTTTCTTT,CASRDPGQPFAFF
TRBV11-3,-,TRBJ2-7,-,TGTGCCAGCAGCTTAGGTGACGGAGCAGACCTATACGAGCAGTACTTC,CASSLGDGADLYEQYF
TRBV30,once,TRBJ2-2,TRBD2,TGTGCCTGGAGTGATGAAAGACTAGCAGTGAACACCGGGGAGCTGTTTTTT,CAWSDERLAVNTGELFF
TRBV9,-,TRBJ2-2,-,TGTGCCAGCAGCCACGGGGTAACGAACACCGGGGAGCTGTTTTTT,CASSHGVTNTGELFF
TRBV4-2,-,TRBJ1-1,-,TGTGCCAGCAGCCACCTGGGCAAGTCAGCAGACACTGAAGCTTTCTTT,CASSHLGKSADTEAFF
TRBV19,-,TRBJ1-4,-,TGTGCCAGTACCCCGGTCAGGGGCAATGAAAAACTGTTTTTT,CASTPVRGNEKLFF
TRBV6-5,-,TRBJ1-1,-,TGTGCCAGCAGTTACTCGGCCGGGTCTATGAACACTGAAGCTTTCTTT,CASSYSAGSMNTEAFF
TRBV29-1,-,TRBJ1-2,-,TGCAGCGTTGACAGTAACTATGGCTACACCTTC,CSVDSNYGYTF
TRBV27,-,TRBJ2-7,-,TGTGCCAGCAGTTTCTACTCAGACAACGAGCAGTACTTC,CASSFYSDNEQYF
TRBV2,-,TRBJ2-1,-,TGTGCCAGCAGTGCTGAGCGGGCAGCCGGGAATGAGCAGTTCTTC,CASSAERAAGNEQFF
TRBV11-2,-,TRBJ1-1,-,TGTGCCAGCAGCTTCTCTTTAAGCCCCATGAACACTGAAGCTTTCTTT,CASSFSLSPMNTEAFF
TRBV4-1,-,TRBJ2-5,-,TGCGCCAGCAGCCAAGAGGGGCCGCCTCAAGAGACCCAGTACTTC,CASSQEGPPQETQYF
TRBV10-2,-,TRBJ2-7,-,TGCGCCAGCAGTGAGCAGGGTTCCTACGAGCAGTACTTC,CASSEQGSYEQYF
TRBV30,-,TRBJ1-2,-,TGTGCCTGGAGTGTAGCCAGGAACTATGGCTACACCTTC,CAWSVARNYGYTF
TRBV7-9,-,TRBJ1-4,-,TGTGCCAGCAGCTCGGGTTCTCGAACTAATGAAAAACTGTTTTTT,CASSSGSRTNEKLFF
TRBV11-2,-,TRBJ2-7,TRBD2,TGTGCCAGCAGCTTAGTAGCTAGCGGGTTCTACGAGCAGTACTTC,CASSLVASGFYEQYF
TRBV27,-,TRBJ2-7,-,TGTGCCAGCAGTCACTACGCTGGCGAGCAGTACTTC,CASSHYAGEQYF
TRBV19,-,TRBJ1-1,TRBD1,TGTGCCAGTACCCTCCGGGACAGGGGGCGGAACACTGAAGCTTTCTTT,CASTLRDRGRNTEAFF
TRBV6-6,-,TRBJ1-6,-,TGTGCCAGCAGTTACTCCAGGGGTGATAATTCACCCCTCCACTTT,CASSYSRGDNSPLHF
TRBV4-1,-,TRBJ1-1,TRBD1,TGCGCCAGCAGCCATATAGGACAGGGAGTCTCAGAAGCTTTCTTT,CASSHIGQGVSEAFF
TRBV7-9,once,TRBJ1-1,TRBD1,TGTGCCAGCAGCAACCGGGACAGGGGACCGAGGACTGAAGCTTTCTTT,CASSNRDRGPRTEAFF
TRBV7-6,once,TRBJ2-5,TRBD2,TGTGCCAGCAGCACAAGACTAGCGGGGCCCCAAGAGACCCAGTACTTC,CASSTRLAGPQETQYF
TRBV2,-,TRBJ1-3,TRBD1,TGTGCCAGCAGTTTTCCGGGACAGGGGGCCCTAAGCTCTGGAAACACCATATATTTT,CASSFPGQGALSSGNTIYF